This T cell receptor beta chain was obtained from a study of shared clonotypes between healthy human individuals. Overall study findings and caveats: On the whole, naive subsets had larger estimated richness than memory subsets had. Donors were few, which limited the genetic and exposure-history diversity represented.

It was at deep level that the assay was run. Each cell subset's genomic DNA was divided evenly among several immunoSEQ plates. The data were produced by immunoSEQ multiplex PCR, yet TCRdb's version contains in-frame clones alone and is incomplete. The data show 2 million to 2.5 million clones, 85% to 95% seen once. Concerning this clone itself: Its antigen is still unknown.

The TCR sequence derives from a man in his late teens or twenties in good health. Some clones in this sample may be carry-over from other donors' samples. Input material: naive CD4+ T cells from PBMCs. Subset in this sample: CD45RA+ positively selected.

The CDR3 DNA reads TGTGCCAGCAGCTTATTAGGGCAGACCAACGTCCTGACTTTC. It is translated as CASSLLGQTNVLTF. This chain connects TRBV7-9 to TRBJ2-6; no definite D call. This CDR3 has 14 amino acids. The germline CDR1 and CDR2 sequences are SEHNR and FQNEAQ (reference sequence). V dropped 2 bases and J dropped 8 bases, with 10 bases sitting between them.